These 30 T cell receptor beta chains were sequenced from one sample in a study of blood T cell repertoires in COVID-19. Profiling relied on immunoSEQ multiplex PCR, and the TCRdb table lists in-frame clones only, not all of them. Of under 200,000 clones in the sample, over 75% are singletons; the top ten hold about 7%. The sequenced sample consisted of PBMCs or T cells enriched from blood (not recorded which). These receptors all stem from a woman between 45 and 60 years old who had recovered from COVID-19.

This clone was picked up one time. The chain recombines TRBV28 with TRBJ2-7, with TRBD2 matching over 7 bases. J lost 2 bases, V lost 5 bases, and 21 bases had no gene match. The germline gives CDR1 MDHEN, CDR2 SYDVKM. This CDR3 region has 19 residues. CDR3 in DNA: TGTGCCAGCAGTACATATTCTCTTAACCTCCTAGCGGAGACCTACGAGCAGTACTTC. Its translation: CASSTYSLNLLAETYEQYF.

V is TRBV4-2 and J is TRBJ1-5; 7 nucleotides align to TRBD1. The J segment lost 4 bases and the V segment lost 0 bases, leaving 9 bases of the junction unmatched. Germline-derived CDR1 and CDR2 are LGHNA and YNFKEQ. This CDR3 spans 17 amino acids. The CDR3 loop is CASSQDLRAGGNQPQHF. The CDR3 DNA follows: TGTGCCAGCAGCCAAGATCTTAGGGCAGGGGGGAATCAGCCCCAGCATTTT.

This chain connects TRBV7-2 to TRBJ2-7; no reliable D call. CDR1 and CDR2 (germline): SGHTA, FQGNSA. Trimming took 1 base from V and 5 from J, leaving 12 bases between them. The CDR3 contains 14 residues. Here the CDR3 reads CASSLVSGYDEQYF. The CDR3 DNA follows: TGTGCCAGCAGCTTAGTGTCCGGGTATGACGAGCAGTACTTC.

This chain links TRBV4-2 with TRBJ2-3; 11 bases are shared with TRBD2. With V trimmed by 0 bases and J by 0 bases, 5 bases remained unmatched. The CDR3 has 18 amino acids. Germline V gene data show CDR1 as LGHNA and CDR2 as YNFKEQ. The DNA of the CDR3 is TGTGCCAGCAGCCAAGATAATAGCGGGAGGGTTAGCACAGATACGCAGTATTTT. It specifies CASSQDNSGRVSTDTQYF.

The chain carries TRBV9 and TRBJ2-5; possibly TRBD1 for D (6 bases). CDR1 and CDR2 (germline): SGDLS, YYNGEE. This CDR3 is built from 15 residues. Trimming took 5 bases from V and 2 from J, leaving 16 bases between them. In DNA, the CDR3 is TGTGCCAGCAGTACCGAGAGGGGGTGGCAAGAGACCCAGTACTTC. Amino acid sequence: CASSTERGWQETQYF.

The J gene is TRBJ1-6, the V gene TRBV28, with TRBD1 identical over 8 bases. CDR1 MDHEN and CDR2 SYDVKM come from the germline V gene. V lost 2 bases, J lost 10 bases, and 7 bases stayed unmatched. CDR3 size: 15 residues. CDR3 protein: CASSLDRGLRSPLHF. DNA of the CDR3: TGTGCCAGCAGTTTAGACAGGGGCTTAAGATCACCCCTCCACTTT. The full variable domain, rest sourced from reference TRBV28 and TRBJ1-6, is DVKVTQSSRYLVKRTGEKVFLECVQDMDHENMFWYRQDPGLGLRLIYFSYDVKMKEKGDIPEGYSVSREKKERFSLILESASTNQTSMYLCASSLDRGLRSPLHFGNGTRLTVT.

The chain links TRBV16 to TRBJ1-4; 10 nucleotides agree with TRBD1. The CDR3 has 15 amino acids. The junction had 3 bases not matched to a gene; V was cut back by 2 bases and J by 6 bases. CDR1 and CDR2 from the germline V gene are KGHSY and FQNENV. CDR3 region: CASSQPGQGYEKLFF. The DNA for the CDR3 is TGTGCCAGCAGCCAACCGGGACAGGGGTATGAAAAACTGTTTTTT.

The chain links TRBV28 to TRBJ1-5; possible D gene TRBD1, 5 bases. Trimming took off 1 base at V and 9 bases at J, with 16 bases between the two ends. The germline V gene encodes CDR1 MDHEN and CDR2 SYDVKM. The CDR3 covers 15 residues. The CDR3 protein is CASSLSGGPRAPQHF. The DNA for the CDR3 is TGTGCCAGCAGTTTATCGGGGGGTCCCCGGGCGCCCCAGCATTTT.

V usage is TRBV28 and J usage is TRBJ1-4, with D perhaps TRBD1 (5 bases). V lost 6 bases and J 2 bases, leaving 16 bases between the germline ends. CDR1 is MDHEN and CDR2 is SYDVKM in the germline V gene. The CDR3 has 16 amino acids. CDR3 in amino acids: CASSPRGVATNEKLFF. CDR3 DNA sequence: TGTGCCAGCAGCCCTCGGGGGGTGGCGACTAATGAAAAACTGTTTTTT.

The CDR3 DNA sequence: TGCGCCAGCAGCCAAGATTTGGGGACAGGCATTTATGGCTACACCTTC. Protein product: CASSQDLGTGIYGYTF. The chain combines TRBV4-1 with TRBJ1-2, with 8 nucleotides matching TRBD1. This CDR3 has 16 amino acids. CDR1 and CDR2 from the germline V gene are MGHRA and YSYEKL. V lost 0 bases, J lost 5 bases, and 8 bases stayed unmatched.

The V and J genes are TRBV7-2 and TRBJ1-2, with D perhaps TRBD1 (6 bases). V was cut by 4 bases and J by 4 bases, with 16 bases left in between. Germline lookup yields CDR1 SGHTA and CDR2 FQGNSA. There are 15 residues in the CDR3. The CDR3 DNA reads TGTGCCAGCAGCTCCGTACAGGGCATGGGCTATGGCTACACCTTC. It codes for CASSSVQGMGYGYTF.

This clone is a singleton in its sample. V and J are TRBV7-9 and TRBJ2-1, with 8 bases matching TRBD2. CDR1 is SEHNR and CDR2 is FQNEAQ in the germline V gene (reference sequence). The CDR3 runs to 17 residues. The ends lost 4 bases at V and 0 bases at J; junction bases unmatched: 8. The CDR3 DNA reads as TGTGCCAGCAGCTCTGGATTAAGCGGGAGCTCCTACAATGAGCAGTTCTTC. Translating it yields CASSSGLSGSSYNEQFF.

The V call is TRBV19, the J call TRBJ2-1; D ambiguous. This CDR3 comprises 12 residues. Trimming left V 4 bases short and J 6 bases short, with 7 bases between. The germline gives CDR1 LNHDA, CDR2 SQIVND (reference sequence). DNA for the CDR3: TGTGCCAGTAGTAGTCGGTTCAATGAGCAGTTCTTC. It encodes CASSSRFNEQFF.

The V gene is TRBV9, the J gene TRBJ2-1; tentative D call: TRBD1 (6 bases). V gave up 0 bases and J gave up 6 bases, with 10 bases separating them. The CDR3 sequence is 14 residues long. Looked up from germline, CDR1 is SGDLS and CDR2 is YYNGEE. The DNA for the CDR3 is TGTGCCAGCAGCGTAGAACAGGGAACCAATGAGCAGTTCTTC. Its translation: CASSVEQGTNEQFF.

The CDR3 protein is CASSESGLAGGLNEQFF. CDR3 bases: TGTGCCAGCAGTGAATCGGGACTAGCGGGAGGATTAAATGAGCAGTTCTTC. The V gene is TRBV2, the J gene TRBJ2-1; TRBD2 aligns across 15 bases. Germline lookup yields CDR1 SNHLY and CDR2 FYNNEI. This CDR3 spans 17 amino acids. The ends lost 2 bases at V and 7 bases at J; junction bases unmatched: 6.

CDR3 residues: CASSLSWTGRQGTQYF. As DNA, the CDR3 is TGTGCCAGCAGTTTAAGTTGGACAGGACGTCAGGGGACCCAGTACTTC. The rearrangement uses TRBV28 and TRBJ2-5; 7 nucleotides line up with TRBD1. The germline gives CDR1 MDHEN, CDR2 SYDVKM. With V trimmed by 2 bases and J by 7 bases, 13 bases remained unmatched. The CDR3 is 16 amino acids.

The rearrangement links TRBV6-5 to TRBJ1-5, with no clear D. The CDR3 extends over 13 amino acids. The germline V and J ends were trimmed by 5 bases and 4 bases, with 9 bases remaining between them. Germline CDR1 and CDR2: MNHEY and SVGAGI. CDR3 loop: CASSPRVNQPQHF. The CDR3 DNA follows: TGTGCCAGCAGTCCGCGGGTTAATCAGCCCCAGCATTTT.

Details on this clone: The sample has other DNA sequences that encode this CDR3 too. V and J are TRBV5-1 and TRBJ2-7; TRBD1 agrees at 8 bases. V shed 2 bases and J 4 bases; nucleotides not matched to a gene: 5. Germline V gives CDR1 SGHRS, CDR2 YFSETQ. The CDR3 is made up of 14 amino acids. The CDR3 region is CASSFGQGPYEQYF. The DNA for the CDR3 is TGCGCCAGCAGCTTTGGACAGGGACCGTACGAGCAGTACTTC.

The chain recombines TRBV28 with TRBJ1-1, with a weak D call TRBD1 (6 bases). The CDR3 is made up of 15 amino acids. Germline V gives CDR1 MDHEN, CDR2 SYDVKM. Trimming took 3 bases from V and 6 from J, leaving 17 bases between them. CDR3 loop: CASSFPDRMGAEAFF. CDR3 in DNA: TGTGCCAGCAGTTTCCCCGACAGGATGGGCGCTGAAGCTTTCTTT.

The rearrangement joins TRBV5-4 to TRBJ1-2; maybe TRBD1 (6 bases). This CDR3 contains 13 residues. V was pared by 5 bases and J by 2 bases, with 10 bases between. Germline CDR1 is SGHNT and CDR2 is YYREEE (reference sequence). The CDR3 bases are TGTGCCAGCAGGACAGGCCAGAACTATGGCTACACCTTC. This gives the protein CASRTGQNYGYTF. The variable domain in full, with the rest retrieved from reference TRBV5-4 and TRBJ1-2, is ETGVTQSPTHLIKTRGQQVTLRCSSQSGHNTVSWYQQALGQGPQFIFQYYREEENGRGNFPPRFSGLQFPNYSSELNVNALELDDSALYLCASRTGQNYGYTFGSGTRLTVV.

The chain employs TRBV10-3 and TRBJ1-1; D might be TRBD1 (6 bases). V lost 3 bases to trimming and J lost 1 base, with 15 bases between them. Germline CDR1 and CDR2: ENHRY and SYGVKD. The CDR3 sequence is 16 residues long. CDR3 DNA sequence: TGTGCCATCAGTGACAATGTTGCCAGGGGGAACACTGAAGCTTTCTTT. Its protein product is CAISDNVARGNTEAFF.

The CDR3 reads CASSLVGTEGETQYF. The CDR3 region has the DNA TGTGCCAGCAGCTTAGTGGGCACGGAGGGAGAGACCCAGTACTTC. The chain joins TRBV11-3 to TRBJ2-5, with D perhaps TRBD2 (6 bases). V lost 1 base to trimming and J lost 4 bases, with 13 bases between them. This CDR3 has 15 residues. Per the germline V gene, CDR1 is SGHNT and CDR2 is YENEEA. Full variable domain (outside the CDR3, taken from reference TRBV11-3 and TRBJ2-5): EAGVVQSPRYKIIEKKQPVAFWCNPISGHNTLYWYLQNLGQGPELLIRYENEEAVDDSQLPKDRFSAERLKGVDSTLKIQPAELGDSAVYLCASSLVGTEGETQYFGPGTRLLVL.

The chain employs TRBV29-1 and TRBJ2-7; 8 bases agree with TRBD2. Trimming took 5 bases from V and 2 from J; bases not matched to a gene: 5. Germline V gives CDR1 SQVTM, CDR2 ANQGSEA. The CDR3 has 13 residues. The CDR3 reads CSVSGRIAYEQYF. The CDR3 coding sequence is TGCAGCGTTAGCGGGAGAATAGCCTACGAGCAGTACTTC.

The chain has TRBV19 and TRBJ2-6, with 8 bases lining up with TRBD1. The CDR3 consists of 16 residues. The V and J ends lost 6 bases and 0 bases, in that order; junction bases with no gene match: 4. The germline V gene encodes CDR1 LNHDA and CDR2 SQIVND (reference sequence). The CDR3 DNA reads as TGTGCCAGTAGCGGACAGGGCAGCTCTGGGGCCAACGTCCTGACTTTC. This encodes CASSGQGSSGANVLTF.

The rearrangement joins TRBV7-9 to TRBJ2-3; D is uncertain. The germline CDR1 and CDR2 sequences are SEHNR and FQNEAQ (reference sequence). The CDR3 covers 15 residues. Trimming shortened V by 0 bases and J by 0 bases, and 7 bases separated the two germline ends. The CDR3 bases are TGTGCCAGCAGCTTAGCCCTTACTAGCACAGATACGCAGTATTTT. As protein: CASSLALTSTDTQYF.

The chain has TRBV10-3 and TRBJ1-2; a weak D match, TRBD1 (5 bases). Germline lookup yields CDR1 ENHRY and CDR2 SYGVKD. V lost 9 bases and J lost 3, with 23 bases in between. The CDR3 runs to 16 residues. In DNA, the CDR3 is TGTGCCATTAGACGGGGGGAGAGCGTAAACGACTATGGCTACACCTTC. Protein sequence: CAIRRGESVNDYGYTF.

This sequence joins TRBV5-5 and TRBJ2-7; 9 nucleotides line up with TRBD1. The CDR3 loop spans 16 amino acids. The V gene end was trimmed by 4 bases and the J gene end by 3 bases; junction bases not matched to a gene: 11. CDR1 is SGHKS, CDR2 YYEKEE, per germline (reference sequence). The chain's CDR3 is CASSLNPGQGLYEQYF. In DNA, the CDR3 is TGTGCCAGCAGCCTGAATCCGGGACAGGGACTCTACGAGCAGTACTTC.

This rearrangement joins TRBV7-6 to TRBJ2-1; 12 bases fit TRBD2. The trim removed 4 bases at V and 9 bases at J, leaving 10 bases unmatched. The CDR3 has 16 residues. Germline CDR1 reads SGHVS; CDR2 reads FNYEAQ. The CDR3 spells CASSSRLAGGGSEQFF. For the CDR3, the DNA is TGTGCCAGCAGCTCCCGGCTAGCGGGAGGGGGTAGTGAGCAGTTCTTC.

This clone was seen once. This chain uses TRBV30 with TRBJ2-7; D remains unclear. The CDR3 runs to 14 residues. Germline CDR1 is GTSNPN and CDR2 is SVGIG (reference sequence). V was clipped by 0 bases and J by 5 bases, with 14 bases between them. The DNA of the CDR3 is TGTGCCTGGAGTGTACGGTCCGACTCGCACGAGCAGTACTTC. Amino acid sequence: CAWSVRSDSHEQYF.

The chain recombines TRBV27 with TRBJ2-1; 9 bases are shared with TRBD2. Germline-derived CDR1 and CDR2 are MNHEY and SMNVEV (reference sequence). J gave up 7 bases and V 2 bases, and 6 bases lay outside the gene matches. The CDR3 is made up of 15 amino acids. In DNA, the CDR3 is TGTGCCAGCAGTTTAGCGGGAGGGCGAGGGAATGAGCAGTTCTTC. This translates into CASSLAGGRGNEQFF.